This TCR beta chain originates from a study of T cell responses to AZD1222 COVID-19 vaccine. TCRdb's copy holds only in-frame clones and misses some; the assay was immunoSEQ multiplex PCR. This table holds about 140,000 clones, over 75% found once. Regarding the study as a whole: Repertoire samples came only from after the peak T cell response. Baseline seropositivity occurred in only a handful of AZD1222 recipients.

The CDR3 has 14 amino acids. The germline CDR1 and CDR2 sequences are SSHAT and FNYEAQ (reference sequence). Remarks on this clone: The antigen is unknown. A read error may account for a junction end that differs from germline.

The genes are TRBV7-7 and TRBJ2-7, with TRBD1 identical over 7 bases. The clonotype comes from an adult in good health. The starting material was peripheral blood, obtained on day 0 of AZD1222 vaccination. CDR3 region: CASSLSPGGYEQYF. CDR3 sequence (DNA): TGTGCTAGCAGCTTATCTCCAGGGGGCTACGAGCAGTACTTC.